This record looks at one TCR beta chain sequence and its context. Its antigen is still unknown. This sample was included in a study of T cell responses to AZD1222 COVID-19 vaccine. As for the study in general: Researchers grouped second doses given at about 4 or about 12 weeks into one pool. The study's findings and limits: Sampling captured repertoires only after the peak T cell response. Donors were largely white British and mainly female; clonal diversity was possibly underestimated. Two doses of AZD1222 preceded a rise in Spike-specific TCR breadth and depth.

The table came from immunoSEQ multiplex PCR; TCRdb's copy has only in-frame clones and leaves some out. The data show about 120,000 clones, over 75% seen once. The ends lost 1 base at V and 7 bases at J; junction bases unmatched: 9. Germline values: CDR1 SGHTA, CDR2 FQGNSA. The CDR3 is made up of 17 amino acids. The TCR was taken from an adult in good health. This chain connects TRBV7-2 to TRBJ1-4, with TRBD1 identical over 10 bases. The input for sequencing was peripheral blood, taken on day 0 of AZD1222 vaccination. CDR3 sequence reads: CASSLDRTGGFGEKLFF. For the CDR3, the DNA is TGTGCCAGCAGCTTAGACAGGACAGGGGGATTTGGTGAAAAACTGTTTTTT.